This T cell receptor beta chain was recovered during a study of T-cell memory formation after mild COVID-19. Study-wide context: The TCR clusters were mostly specific to one donor. Broader study findings: Clones that got smaller from day 15 to 85 had even CD4/CD8, while clones growing later tipped toward CD4+. Second-wave clones that peaked on day 37 lacked confirmed SARS-CoV-2 specificity.

Comments on this clonotype: What it binds is unknown.

Libraries for TCRalpha and TCRbeta carried sample barcodes and unique molecular identifiers via 5'RACE. TCRdb called the 5' RACE reads again in MiXCR, with one record for every CDR3 protein. This table has around 250,000 distinct CDR3 sequences, approximately 15% appearing once. V was pared by 8 bases and J by 0 bases, with 11 bases between. Germline V gene lookup returns CDR1 SNHLY and CDR2 FYNNEI. The length of the CDR3 is 14 residues. This TCR was recovered from a man between 18 and 29 years old who had mild COVID-19 (a few samples of this study predate the infection). Cell type and time point are not known. This chain uses TRBV2 with TRBJ1-5, with D hard to call. Sequencing was done on a sample of PBMCs or a T cell subset sorted from them (not recorded which). The CDR3 loop reads CASGRGGSNQPQHF. The CDR3 DNA is TGTGCCAGCGGGCGGGGAGGTAGCAATCAGCCCCAGCATTTT. Combining the CDR3 with reference TRBV2 and TRBJ1-5 gives the whole variable domain EPEVTQTPSHQVTQMGQEVILRCVPISNHLYFYWYRQILGQKVEFLVSFYNNEISEKSEIFDDQFSVERPDGSNFTLKIRSTKLEDSAMYFCASGRGGSNQPQHFGDGTRLSIL.